This T cell receptor beta chain was recorded in a study of tissue T cells after allogeneic stem cell transplantation. Study-wide points: TCR repertoires tracked anatomic similarity, regardless of disease or transplant status. Across patients, clones rarely overlapped, yet motif clusters were shared tissue-specifically.

The time point was: mouse harvest day 7 after allogeneic transplant. Mouse grafts combined 10^7 T-cell-depleted bone marrow cells with 10^6 splenic CD5+ T cells. Losses at the gene ends were 7 bases for V and 4 bases for J; bases not matched to a gene: 2. Germline assignment: CDR1 KGHPV and CDR2 FQNQEV (reference sequence). There are 13 residues in the CDR3. As concerns this clone: Its matching antigen is unknown. Gene names and germline refer to mouse. The read falls 1 residue short of the CDR3 end, and the missing part is taken from the germline J gene.

TCRdb's copy holds only in-frame clones and misses some; the assay was immunoSEQ multiplex PCR. The sample consists of 6,000 to 7,000 clones, 42% of them appearing once. The TCR sequence derives from a female BALB/c mouse given C57BL/6 T cells with graft-versus-host disease after an allogeneic hematopoietic cell transplant. Sequencing was carried out using skin. The chain recombines TRBV26 with TRBJ2-2, with TRBD1 matching 8 bases. The CDR3 protein is CASTTGVTGQLYF. The part of the CDR3 DNA that was read is TGTGCCAGCACGACAGGGGTCACCGGGCAGCTCTAC.